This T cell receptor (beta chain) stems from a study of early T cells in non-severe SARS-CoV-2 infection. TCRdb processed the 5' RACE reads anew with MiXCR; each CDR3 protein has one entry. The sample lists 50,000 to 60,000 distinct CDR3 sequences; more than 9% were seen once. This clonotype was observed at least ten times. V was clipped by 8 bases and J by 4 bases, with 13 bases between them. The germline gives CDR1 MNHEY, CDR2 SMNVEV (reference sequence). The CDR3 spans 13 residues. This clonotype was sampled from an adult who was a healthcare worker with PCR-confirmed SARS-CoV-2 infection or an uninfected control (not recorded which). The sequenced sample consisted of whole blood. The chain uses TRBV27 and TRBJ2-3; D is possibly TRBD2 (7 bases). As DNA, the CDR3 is TGTGCCAGCGCATTGGGGGGGCCAGATACGCAGTATTTT. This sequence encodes CASALGGPDTQYF.